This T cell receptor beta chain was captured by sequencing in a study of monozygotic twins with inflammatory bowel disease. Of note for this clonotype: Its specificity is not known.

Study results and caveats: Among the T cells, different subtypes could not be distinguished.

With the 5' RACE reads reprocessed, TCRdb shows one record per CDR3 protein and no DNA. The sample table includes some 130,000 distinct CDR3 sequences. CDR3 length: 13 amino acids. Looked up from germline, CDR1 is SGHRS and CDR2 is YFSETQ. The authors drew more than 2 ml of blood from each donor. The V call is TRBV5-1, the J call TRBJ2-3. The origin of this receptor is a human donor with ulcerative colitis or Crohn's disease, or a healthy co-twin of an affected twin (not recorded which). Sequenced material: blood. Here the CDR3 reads CASSAYSTDTQYF.